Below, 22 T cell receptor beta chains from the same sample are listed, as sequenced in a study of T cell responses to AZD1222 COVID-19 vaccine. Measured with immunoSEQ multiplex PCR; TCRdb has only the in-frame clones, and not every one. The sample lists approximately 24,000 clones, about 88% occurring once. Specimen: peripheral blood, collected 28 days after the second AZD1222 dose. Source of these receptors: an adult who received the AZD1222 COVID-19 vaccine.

CDR3 in DNA: TGTGCCAGCAGTGGACAGGGGTCTGAAAAACTGTTTTTT. Its translation is CASSGQGSEKLFF. V usage is TRBV2 and J usage is TRBJ1-4; TRBD1 matches at 8 bases. The CDR3 runs to 13 residues. The germline CDR1 and CDR2 sequences are SNHLY and FYNNEI. Unmatched junction bases numbered 2, after V lost 4 bases and J lost 7 bases.

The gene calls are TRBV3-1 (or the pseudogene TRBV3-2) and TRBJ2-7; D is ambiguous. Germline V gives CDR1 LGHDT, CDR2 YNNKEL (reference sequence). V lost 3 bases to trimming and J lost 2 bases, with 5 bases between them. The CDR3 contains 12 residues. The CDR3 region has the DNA TGTGCCAGCAGCCAGAGGACCTACGAGCAGTACTTC. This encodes CASSQRTYEQYF.

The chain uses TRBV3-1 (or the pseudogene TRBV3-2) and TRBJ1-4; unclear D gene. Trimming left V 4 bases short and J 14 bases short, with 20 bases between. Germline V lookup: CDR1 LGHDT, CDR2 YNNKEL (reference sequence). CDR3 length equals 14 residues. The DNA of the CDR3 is TGTGCCAGCAGCCCCAGAGGACTGCCCTTGGTGCTGTTTTTT. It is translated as CASSPRGLPLVLFF.

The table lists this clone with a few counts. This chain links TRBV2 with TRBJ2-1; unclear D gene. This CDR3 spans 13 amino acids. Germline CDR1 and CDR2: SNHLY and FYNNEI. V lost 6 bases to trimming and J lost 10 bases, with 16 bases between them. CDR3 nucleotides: TGTGCCAGCAGCGAGCCGTTTGAGGTCGAGCAGTTCTTC. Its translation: CASSEPFEVEQFF.

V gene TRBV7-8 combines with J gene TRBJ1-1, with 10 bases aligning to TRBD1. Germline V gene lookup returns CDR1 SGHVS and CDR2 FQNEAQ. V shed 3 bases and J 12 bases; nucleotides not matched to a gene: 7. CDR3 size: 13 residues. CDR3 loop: CASSLAGTGATFF. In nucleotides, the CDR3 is TGTGCCAGCAGCTTGGCCGGGACAGGGGCGACTTTCTTT.

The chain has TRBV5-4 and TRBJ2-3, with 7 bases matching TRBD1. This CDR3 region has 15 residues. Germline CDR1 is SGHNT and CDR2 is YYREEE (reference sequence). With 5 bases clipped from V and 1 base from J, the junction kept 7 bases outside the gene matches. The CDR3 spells CASRPGQERTDTQYF. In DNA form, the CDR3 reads TGTGCCAGCAGACCCGGACAGGAACGCACAGATACGCAGTATTTT.

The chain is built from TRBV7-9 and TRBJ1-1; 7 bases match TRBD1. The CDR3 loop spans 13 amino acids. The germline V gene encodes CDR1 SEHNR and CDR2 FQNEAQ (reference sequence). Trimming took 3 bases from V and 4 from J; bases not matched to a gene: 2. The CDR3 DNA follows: TGTGCCAGCAGCTTTCAGGGGGGCACTGAAGCTTTCTTT. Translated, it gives CASSFQGGTEAFF. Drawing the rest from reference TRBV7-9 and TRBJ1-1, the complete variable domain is DTGVSQNPRHKITKRGQNVTFRCDPISEHNRLYWYRQTLGQGPEFLTYFQNEAQLEKSRLLSDRFSAERPKGSFSTLEIQRTEQGDSAMYLCASSFQGGTEAFFGQGTRLTVV.

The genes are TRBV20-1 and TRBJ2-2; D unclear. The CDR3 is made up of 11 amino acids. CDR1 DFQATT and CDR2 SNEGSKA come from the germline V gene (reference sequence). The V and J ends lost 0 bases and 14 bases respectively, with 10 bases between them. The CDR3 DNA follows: TGCAGTGCTAGAGATGGGGAAAGACTGTTTTTT. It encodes CSARDGERLFF.

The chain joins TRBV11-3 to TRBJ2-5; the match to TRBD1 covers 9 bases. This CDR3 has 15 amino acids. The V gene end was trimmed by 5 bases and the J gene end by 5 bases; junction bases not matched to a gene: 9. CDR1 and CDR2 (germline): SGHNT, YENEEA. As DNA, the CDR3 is TGTGCCAGCAGCGCCGGGACAGGGTTTCAGGAGACCCAGTACTTC. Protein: CASSAGTGFQETQYF.

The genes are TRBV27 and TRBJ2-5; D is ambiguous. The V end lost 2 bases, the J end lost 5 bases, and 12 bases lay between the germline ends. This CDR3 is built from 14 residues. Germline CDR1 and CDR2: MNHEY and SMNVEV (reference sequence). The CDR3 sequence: CASSLTRAWETQYF. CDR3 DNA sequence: TGTGCCAGCAGTTTAACCCGAGCGTGGGAGACCCAGTACTTC.

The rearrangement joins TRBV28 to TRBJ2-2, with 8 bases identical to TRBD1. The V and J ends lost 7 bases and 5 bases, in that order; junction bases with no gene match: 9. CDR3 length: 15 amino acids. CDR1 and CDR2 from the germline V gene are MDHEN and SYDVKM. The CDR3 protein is CASMRGQGVTGELFF. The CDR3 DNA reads TGTGCCAGCATGAGAGGACAGGGAGTTACCGGGGAGCTGTTTTTT.

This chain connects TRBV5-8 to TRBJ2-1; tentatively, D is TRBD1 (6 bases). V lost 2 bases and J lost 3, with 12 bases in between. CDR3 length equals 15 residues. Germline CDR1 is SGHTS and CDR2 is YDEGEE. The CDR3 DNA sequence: TGTGCCAGCAGCTTCAAGGACAGAGTCTACAATGAGCAGTTCTTC. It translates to CASSFKDRVYNEQFF. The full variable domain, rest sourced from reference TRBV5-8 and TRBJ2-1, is EAGVTQSPTHLIKTRGQQATLRCSPISGHTSVYWYQQALGLGLQFLLWYDEGEERNRGNFPPRFSGRQFPNYSSELNVNALELEDSALYLCASSFKDRVYNEQFFGPGTRLTVL.

The CDR3 reads CASSSRQGRRQPQHF. The CDR3 DNA is TGTGCCAGCAGTTCCCGGCAGGGAAGGCGTCAGCCCCAGCATTTT. The chain combines TRBV28 with TRBJ1-5; tentative D call: TRBD1 (5 bases). CDR3 size: 15 residues. The V gene's germline CDR1 is MDHEN and CDR2 SYDVKM. The V end was cut by 4 bases, the J end by 6 bases, with 16 bases between.

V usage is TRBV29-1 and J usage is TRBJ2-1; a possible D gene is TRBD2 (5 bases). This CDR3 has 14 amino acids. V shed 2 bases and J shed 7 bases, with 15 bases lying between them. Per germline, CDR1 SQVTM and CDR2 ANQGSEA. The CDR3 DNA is TGCAGCGTTGAACACAGAGGGATGTATAATGAGCAGTTCTTC. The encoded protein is CSVEHRGMYNEQFF.

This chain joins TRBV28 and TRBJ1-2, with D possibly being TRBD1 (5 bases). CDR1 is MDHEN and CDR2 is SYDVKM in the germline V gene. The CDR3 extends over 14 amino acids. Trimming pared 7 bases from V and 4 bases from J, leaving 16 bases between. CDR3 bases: TGTGCCAGCATACCATCGGGGCTTTCCTATGGCTACACCTTC. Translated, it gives CASIPSGLSYGYTF.

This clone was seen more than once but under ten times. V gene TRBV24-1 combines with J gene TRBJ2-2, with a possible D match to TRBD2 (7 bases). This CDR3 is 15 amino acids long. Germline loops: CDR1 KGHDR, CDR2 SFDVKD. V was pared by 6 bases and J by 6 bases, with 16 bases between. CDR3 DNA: TGTGCCACCAGTCCCTCGGAGGGGGGGTCCGGGGAGCTGTTTTTT. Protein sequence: CATSPSEGGSGELFF.

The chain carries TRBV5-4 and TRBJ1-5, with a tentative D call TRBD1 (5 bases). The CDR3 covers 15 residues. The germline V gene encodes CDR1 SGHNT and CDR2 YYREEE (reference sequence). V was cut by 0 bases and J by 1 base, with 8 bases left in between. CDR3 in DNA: TGTGCCAGCAGCTTGGACGGGACCAGCAATCAGCCCCAGCATTTT. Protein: CASSLDGTSNQPQHF.

DNA of the CDR3: TGTGCCAGCAGCTTACAGAGGACAGGCTCGTGGAATGAGCAGTTCTTC. It yields the protein CASSLQRTGSWNEQFF. V usage is TRBV7-9 and J usage is TRBJ2-1; 7 nucleotides agree with TRBD1. The CDR3 contains 16 residues. CDR1 is SEHNR and CDR2 is FQNEAQ in the germline V gene (reference sequence). The V gene end was trimmed by 2 bases and the J gene end by 7 bases; junction bases not matched to a gene: 11.

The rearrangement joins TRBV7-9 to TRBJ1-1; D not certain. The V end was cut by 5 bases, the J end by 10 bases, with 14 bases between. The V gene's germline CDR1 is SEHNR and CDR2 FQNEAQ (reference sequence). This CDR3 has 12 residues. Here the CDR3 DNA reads TGTGCCAGCAGCCCTATCAACAAGGGAGCTTTCTTT. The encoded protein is CASSPINKGAFF.

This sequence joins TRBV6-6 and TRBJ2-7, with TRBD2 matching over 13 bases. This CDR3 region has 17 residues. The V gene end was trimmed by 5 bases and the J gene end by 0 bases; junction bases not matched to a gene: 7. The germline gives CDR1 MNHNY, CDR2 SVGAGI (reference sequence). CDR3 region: CASSRTSGGPSSYEQYF. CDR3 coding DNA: TGTGCCAGCAGTCGGACTAGCGGGGGCCCGAGCTCCTACGAGCAGTACTTC.

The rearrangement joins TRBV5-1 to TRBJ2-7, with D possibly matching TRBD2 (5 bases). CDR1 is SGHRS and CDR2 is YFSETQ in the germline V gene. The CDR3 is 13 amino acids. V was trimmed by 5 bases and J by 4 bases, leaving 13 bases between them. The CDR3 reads CASRPTGIYEQYF. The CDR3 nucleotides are TGCGCCAGCAGGCCTACGGGGATTTACGAGCAGTACTTC.

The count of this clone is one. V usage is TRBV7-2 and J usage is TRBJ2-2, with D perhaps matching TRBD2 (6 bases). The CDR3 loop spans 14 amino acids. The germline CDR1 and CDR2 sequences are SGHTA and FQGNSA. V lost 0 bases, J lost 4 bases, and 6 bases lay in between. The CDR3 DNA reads TGTGCCAGCAGCTTAGCAGCGGGCACCGGGGAGCTGTTTTTT. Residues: CASSLAAGTGELFF.